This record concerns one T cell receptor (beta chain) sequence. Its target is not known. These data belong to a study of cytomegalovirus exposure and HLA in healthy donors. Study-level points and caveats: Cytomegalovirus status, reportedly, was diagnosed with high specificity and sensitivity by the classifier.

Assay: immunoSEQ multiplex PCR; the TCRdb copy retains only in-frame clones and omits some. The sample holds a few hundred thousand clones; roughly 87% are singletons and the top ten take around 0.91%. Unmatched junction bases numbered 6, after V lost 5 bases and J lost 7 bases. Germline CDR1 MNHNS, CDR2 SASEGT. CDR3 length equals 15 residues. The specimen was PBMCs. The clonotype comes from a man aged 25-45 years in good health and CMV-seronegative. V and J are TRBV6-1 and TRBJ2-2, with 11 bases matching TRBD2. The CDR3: CASSLTSGAVGELFF. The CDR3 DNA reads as TGTGCCAGCAGTTTGACTAGCGGGGCTGTCGGGGAGCTGTTTTTT.